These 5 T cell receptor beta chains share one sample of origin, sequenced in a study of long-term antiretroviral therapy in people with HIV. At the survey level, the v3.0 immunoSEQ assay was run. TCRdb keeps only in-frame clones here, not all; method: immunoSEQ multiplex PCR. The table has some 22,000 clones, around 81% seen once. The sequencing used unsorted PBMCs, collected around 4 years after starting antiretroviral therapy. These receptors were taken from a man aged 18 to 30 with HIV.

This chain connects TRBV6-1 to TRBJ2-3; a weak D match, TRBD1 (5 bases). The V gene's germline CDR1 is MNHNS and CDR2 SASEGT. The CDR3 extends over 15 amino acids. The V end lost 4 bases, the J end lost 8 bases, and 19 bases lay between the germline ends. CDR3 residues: CASSVEGASSGTQYF. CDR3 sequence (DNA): TGTGCCAGCAGTGTGGAAGGGGCCTCGTCCGGTACGCAGTATTTT.

The CDR3 DNA reads TGTGCCAGCAGTTTAGACAGGGCGGCAACTAATGAAAAACTGTTTTTT. Residues: CASSLDRAATNEKLFF. The V call is TRBV28, the J call TRBJ1-4, with 7 bases lining up with TRBD1. Germline assignment: CDR1 MDHEN and CDR2 SYDVKM. V shed 2 bases, J shed 0 bases, and the junction held 3 bases outside the gene matches. The CDR3 is made up of 16 amino acids.

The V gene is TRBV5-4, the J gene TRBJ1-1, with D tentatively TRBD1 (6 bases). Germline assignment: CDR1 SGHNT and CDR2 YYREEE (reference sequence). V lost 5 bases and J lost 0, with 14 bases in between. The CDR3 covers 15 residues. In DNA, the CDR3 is TGTGCCAGCAGACCTTGGACAGAAATGAACACTGAAGCTTTCTTT. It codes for CASRPWTEMNTEAFF.

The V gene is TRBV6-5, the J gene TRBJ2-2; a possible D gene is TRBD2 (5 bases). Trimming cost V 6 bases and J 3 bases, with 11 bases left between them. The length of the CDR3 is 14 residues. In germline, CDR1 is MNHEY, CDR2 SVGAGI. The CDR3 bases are TGTGCCAGCAGGCCGTCCGGGGACACCGGGGAGCTGTTTTTT. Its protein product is CASRPSGDTGELFF.

DNA of the CDR3: TGTGCCAGCAGCCCAAATGCGGGGGGGCTGGAGACCCAGTACTTC. Residues: CASSPNAGGLETQYF. The V call is TRBV11-2, the J call TRBJ2-5, with 9 bases identical to TRBD2. The V segment lost 5 bases and the J segment 5 bases; nucleotides outside the gene matches: 9. Germline CDR1 SGHAT, CDR2 FQNNGV. The CDR3 loop spans 15 amino acids.